The present entry profiles one T cell receptor beta chain with its context. At one end, the junction sequence differs from germline, possibly due to a read error. The data are from a study of blood T cells in healthy people across ages. CDR1 is KGHSH and CDR2 is LQKENI in the germline V gene. The CDR3 is 14 residues long. The second PCR ran roughly 7 to 12 cycles with a sample-barcoded 5' primer and J-beta primers. TCRdb analysed the 5' RACE reads with MiXCR anew, one entry per CDR3 protein. This table has about 1,800,000 distinct CDR3 sequences, 28% appearing once. The sequenced sample consisted of blood. The receptor was derived from a woman younger than 45 in good health. The genes are TRBV18 and TRBJ1-4; 8 nucleotides line up with TRBD1. Here the CDR3 DNA reads TGTGCCAGCCCACCGACAGGGGTGGATGAAAAACTGTTTTTT. Protein product: CASPPTGVDEKLFF.